Shown below are 4 T cell receptor beta chains from a single sample sequenced in a study of ipilimumab plus nivolumab after autologous stem cell transplantation. The table came from immunoSEQ multiplex PCR; TCRdb's copy has only in-frame clones and leaves some out. Seen here are 15,000 to 20,000 clones, about four fifths observed once, and the top ten hold approximately 6.6%. The input for sequencing was PBMCs, taken in a trial of ipilimumab plus nivolumab as post-transplant consolidation. Every receptor here comes from a male donor with diffuse large B-cell lymphoma.

The chain recombines TRBV19 with TRBJ1-6; 8 bases map to TRBD1. This CDR3 is built from 17 residues. CDR1 is LNHDA, CDR2 SQIVND, per germline (reference sequence). Unmatched junction bases numbered 13, after V lost 5 bases and J lost 7 bases. The CDR3 is CASSPFGQGGLNSPLHF. CDR3 bases: TGTGCCAGTAGTCCTTTCGGACAGGGAGGGTTGAATTCACCCCTCCACTTT.

This chain links TRBV19 with TRBJ1-6; 8 bases map to TRBD1. Germline V gives CDR1 LNHDA, CDR2 SQIVND (reference sequence). This CDR3 region has 16 residues. Trimming cost V 3 bases and J 7 bases; bases outside gene matches: 8. In DNA form, the CDR3 reads TGTGCCAGTAGTATTGGGCAGGGGGCGCGGAATTCACCCCTCCACTTT. Encoded protein: CASSIGQGARNSPLHF.

J is TRBJ2-5 and V is TRBV18; D not certain. This CDR3 has 13 amino acids. Trimming removed 5 bases from V and 1 base from J, with 8 bases in between. Germline CDR1 is KGHSH and CDR2 is LQKENI. CDR3 coding DNA: TGTGCCAGCTCAGTATCAGGCCAAGAGACCCAGTACTTC. Translation: CASSVSGQETQYF.

V usage is TRBV6-1 and J usage is TRBJ1-1, with D possibly being TRBD1 (6 bases). Between the trimmed V and J ends, which lost 5 bases and 6 bases, there was a span of 13 bases. The CDR3 spans 13 residues. From germline, CDR1 is MNHNS and CDR2 SASEGT. Here the CDR3 DNA reads TGTGCCAGCAGTCCAACAGGGTACCCTGAAGCTTTCTTT. Amino acids: CASSPTGYPEAFF.